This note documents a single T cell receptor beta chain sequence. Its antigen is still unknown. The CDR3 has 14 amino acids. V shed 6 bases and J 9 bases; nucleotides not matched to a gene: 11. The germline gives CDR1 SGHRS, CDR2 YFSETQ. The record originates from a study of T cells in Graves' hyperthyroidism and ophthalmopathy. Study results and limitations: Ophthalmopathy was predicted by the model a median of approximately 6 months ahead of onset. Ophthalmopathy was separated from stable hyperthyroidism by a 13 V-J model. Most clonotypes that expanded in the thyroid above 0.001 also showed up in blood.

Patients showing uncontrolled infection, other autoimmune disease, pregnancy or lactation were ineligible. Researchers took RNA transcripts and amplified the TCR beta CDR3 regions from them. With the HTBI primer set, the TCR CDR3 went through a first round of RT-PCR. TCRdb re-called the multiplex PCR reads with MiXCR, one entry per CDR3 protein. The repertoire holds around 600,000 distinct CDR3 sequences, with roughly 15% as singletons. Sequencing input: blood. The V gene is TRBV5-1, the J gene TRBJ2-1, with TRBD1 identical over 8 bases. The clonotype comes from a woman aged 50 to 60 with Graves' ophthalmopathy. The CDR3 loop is CASIPSGGFGEQFF. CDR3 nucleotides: TGCGCCAGCATACCGTCAGGGGGCTTTGGTGAGCAGTTCTTC.